Listed below are T cell receptor beta chains from one sample, sequenced in a study of T cells in localized non-small cell lung cancer. TCRdb's table, derived via immunoSEQ multiplex PCR, lists solely in-frame clones and lacks some. The data show 70,000 or so clones, around 85% seen once. The input for sequencing was peripheral blood, taken before any cancer treatment. The receptors here all came from an older female donor with stage I lung adenocarcinoma. Both conserved end residues are part of each CDR3. The order of the fields is V gene, J gene, CDR3 protein.

V gene: TRBV7-2
J gene: TRBJ2-7
CDR3 protein: CASSFTIQGYEQYF

V gene: TRBV19
J gene: TRBJ2-7
CDR3 protein: CASSVGLAGINEQYF

V gene: TRBV4-1
J gene: TRBJ2-7
CDR3 protein: CASSQGLQTYEQYF

V gene: TRBV7-6
J gene: TRBJ2-5
CDR3 protein: CASSLFTGGSEKTQYF

V gene: TRBV19
J gene: TRBJ1-1
CDR3 protein: CAGESSEAFF

V gene: TRBV10-3
J gene: TRBJ2-7
CDR3 protein: CAVQLGLSSYEQYF

V gene: TRBV18
J gene: TRBJ2-1
CDR3 protein: CASSPPTANEQFF

V gene: TRBV7-2
J gene: TRBJ2-1
CDR3 protein: CASSLKSSSYNEQFF

V gene: TRBV12-5
J gene: TRBJ1-5
CDR3 protein: CASGLDPRGSNQPQHF

V gene: TRBV18
J gene: TRBJ2-2
CDR3 protein: CASSPGTSGSFGELFF

V gene: TRBV7-3
J gene: TRBJ1-2
CDR3 protein: CASRKPGQASDSNYGYTF

V gene: TRBV4-1
J gene: TRBJ1-3
CDR3 protein: CASSQDRGNTIYF

V gene: TRBV13
J gene: TRBJ2-1
CDR3 protein: CASSLRLGGLDEQFF

V gene: TRBV27
J gene: TRBJ2-3
CDR3 protein: CASSLRLGTDTQYF

V gene: TRBV6-1
J gene: TRBJ1-5
CDR3 protein: CASLQEAHQPQHF

V gene: TRBV7-9
J gene: TRBJ1-1
CDR3 protein: CASSLVKGARGLITEAFF

V gene: TRBV9
J gene: TRBJ2-1
CDR3 protein: CASSETSGRLNEQFF